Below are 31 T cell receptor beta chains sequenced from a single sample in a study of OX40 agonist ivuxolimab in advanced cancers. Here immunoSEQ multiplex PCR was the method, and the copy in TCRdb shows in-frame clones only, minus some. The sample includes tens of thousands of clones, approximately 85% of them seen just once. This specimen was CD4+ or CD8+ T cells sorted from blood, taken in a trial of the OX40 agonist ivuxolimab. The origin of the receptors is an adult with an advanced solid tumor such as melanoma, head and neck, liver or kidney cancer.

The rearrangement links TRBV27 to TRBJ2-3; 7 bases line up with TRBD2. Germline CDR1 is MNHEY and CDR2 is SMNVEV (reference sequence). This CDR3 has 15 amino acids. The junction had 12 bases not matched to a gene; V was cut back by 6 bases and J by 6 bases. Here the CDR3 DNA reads TGTGCCAGCAGCCCTAGCGGCCTCGGCAGGGATACGCAGTATTTT. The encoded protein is CASSPSGLGRDTQYF.

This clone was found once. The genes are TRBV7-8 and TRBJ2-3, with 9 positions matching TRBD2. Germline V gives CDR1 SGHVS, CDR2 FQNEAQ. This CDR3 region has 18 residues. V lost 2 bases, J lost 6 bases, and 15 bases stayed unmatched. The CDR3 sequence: CASSLNSMGAGGPDTQYF. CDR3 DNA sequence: TGTGCCAGCAGCTTAAACTCAATGGGAGCGGGAGGCCCCGATACGCAGTATTTT.

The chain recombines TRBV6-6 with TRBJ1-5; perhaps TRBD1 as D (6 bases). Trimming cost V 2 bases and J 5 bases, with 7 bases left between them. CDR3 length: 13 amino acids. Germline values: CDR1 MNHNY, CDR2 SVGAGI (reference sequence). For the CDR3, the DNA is TGTGCCAGCAGTTACAGGGGGGATCAGCCCCAGCATTTT. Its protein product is CASSYRGDQPQHF.

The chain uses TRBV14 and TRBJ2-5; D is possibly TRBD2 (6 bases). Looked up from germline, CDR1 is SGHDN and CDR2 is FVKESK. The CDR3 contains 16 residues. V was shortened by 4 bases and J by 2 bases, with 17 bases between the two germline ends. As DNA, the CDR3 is TGTGCCAGCAGCCGGCTCCAAGGCGGGACGCAAGAGACCCAGTACTTC. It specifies CASSRLQGGTQETQYF.

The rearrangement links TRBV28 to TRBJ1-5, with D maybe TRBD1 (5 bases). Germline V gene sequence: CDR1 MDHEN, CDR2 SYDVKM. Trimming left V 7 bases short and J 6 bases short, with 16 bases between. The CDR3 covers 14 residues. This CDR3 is CASILSGKGQPQHF. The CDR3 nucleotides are TGTGCCAGCATCCTTTCAGGGAAGGGTCAGCCCCAGCATTTT.

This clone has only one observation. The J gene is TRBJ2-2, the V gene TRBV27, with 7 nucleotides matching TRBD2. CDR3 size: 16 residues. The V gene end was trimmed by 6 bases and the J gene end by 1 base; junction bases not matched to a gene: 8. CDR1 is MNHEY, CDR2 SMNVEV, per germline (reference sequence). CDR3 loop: CASRRREGENTGELFF. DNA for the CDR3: TGTGCCAGCAGGCGCAGGGAGGGAGAGAACACCGGGGAGCTGTTTTTT.

In DNA, the CDR3 is TGTGCCAGCAGCCCAGGGGAAGGGGTGGGGGAGACCCAGTACTTC. Translation gives CASSPGEGVGETQYF. The rearrangement uses TRBV11-2 and TRBJ2-5; a possible D gene is TRBD1 (6 bases). Germline V CDR1 and CDR2: SGHAT, FQNNGV. This CDR3 comprises 15 residues. V was clipped by 5 bases and J by 5 bases, with 18 bases between them.

The CDR3 DNA sequence: TGTGCCAGCAGCTCCCCCCCGGAAGGTGATACGCAGTATTTT. Amino acids: CASSSPPEGDTQYF. The V call is TRBV7-9, the J call TRBJ2-3; D unresolved. Germline CDR1 and CDR2: SEHNR and FQNEAQ (reference sequence). V lost 4 bases and J lost 6, with 14 bases in between. The CDR3 covers 14 residues. Filled out from reference TRBV7-9 and TRBJ2-3, the complete variable domain reads DTGVSQNPRHKITKRGQNVTFRCDPISEHNRLYWYRQTLGQGPEFLTYFQNEAQLEKSRLLSDRFSAERPKGSFSTLEIQRTEQGDSAMYLCASSSPPEGDTQYFGPGTRLTVL.

CDR3 DNA sequence: TGTGCCAGCAGCCCACCCGGGGTCACTAGCACAGATACGCAGTATTTT. This codes for CASSPPGVTSTDTQYF. The chain links TRBV5-4 to TRBJ2-3; a possible D gene is TRBD2 (5 bases). The CDR3 contains 16 residues. Trimming removed 4 bases at V and 0 bases at J, with 15 bases between. Germline values: CDR1 SGHNT, CDR2 YYREEE (reference sequence). Based on the CDR3 plus reference TRBV5-4 and TRBJ2-3, the full variable domain is ETGVTQSPTHLIKTRGQQVTLRCSSQSGHNTVSWYQQALGQGPQFIFQYYREEENGRGNFPPRFSGLQFPNYSSELNVNALELDDSALYLCASSPPGVTSTDTQYFGPGTRLTVL.

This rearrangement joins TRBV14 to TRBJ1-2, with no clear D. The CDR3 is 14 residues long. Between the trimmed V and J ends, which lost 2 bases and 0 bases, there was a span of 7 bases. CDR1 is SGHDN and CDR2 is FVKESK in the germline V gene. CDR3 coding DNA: TGTGCCAGCAGCCAAAGTCACTCTAACTATGGCTACACCTTC. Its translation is CASSQSHSNYGYTF.

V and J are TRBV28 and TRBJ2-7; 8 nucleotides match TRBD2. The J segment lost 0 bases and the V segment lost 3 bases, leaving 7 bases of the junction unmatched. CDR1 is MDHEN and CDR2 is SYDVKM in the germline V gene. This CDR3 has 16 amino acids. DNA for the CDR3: TGTGCCAGCAGTTTCACTGTCCTAGCGGGCTCCTACGAGCAGTACTTC. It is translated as CASSFTVLAGSYEQYF.

CDR3: CASSQTWGVAGTITDTQYF. Written as DNA, the CDR3 is TGTGCCAGTTCTCAAACTTGGGGGGTAGCGGGAACAATCACAGATACGCAGTATTTT. The chain joins TRBV19 to TRBJ2-3; 8 nucleotides line up with TRBD2. Trimming at V came to 8 bases and at J to 2 bases, leaving 21 bases not matched to a gene. The CDR3 consists of 19 residues. Germline V gives CDR1 LNHDA, CDR2 SQIVND (reference sequence).

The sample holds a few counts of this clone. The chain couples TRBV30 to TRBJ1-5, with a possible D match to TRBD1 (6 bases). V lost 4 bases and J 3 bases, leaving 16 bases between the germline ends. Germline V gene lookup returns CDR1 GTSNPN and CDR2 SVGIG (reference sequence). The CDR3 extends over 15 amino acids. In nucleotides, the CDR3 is TGTGCCTGGATTATCTCCGACAGGTACAATCAGCCCCAGCATTTT. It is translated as CAWIISDRYNQPQHF.

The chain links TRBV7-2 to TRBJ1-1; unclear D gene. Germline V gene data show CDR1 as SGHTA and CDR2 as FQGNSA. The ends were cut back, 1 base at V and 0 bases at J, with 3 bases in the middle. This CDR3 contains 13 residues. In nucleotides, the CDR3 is TGTGCCAGCAGCTTAGATCTGAACACTGAAGCTTTCTTT. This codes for CASSLDLNTEAFF.

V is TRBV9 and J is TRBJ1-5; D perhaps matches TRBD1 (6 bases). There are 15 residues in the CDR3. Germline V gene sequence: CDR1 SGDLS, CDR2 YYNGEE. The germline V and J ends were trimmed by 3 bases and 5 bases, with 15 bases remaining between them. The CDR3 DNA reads TGTGCCAGCAGCGAAGGGGACACGAGAGATCAGCCCCAGCATTTT. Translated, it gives CASSEGDTRDQPQHF. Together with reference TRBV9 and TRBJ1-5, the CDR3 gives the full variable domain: DSGVTQTPKHLITATGQRVTLRCSPRSGDLSVYWYQQSLDQGLQFLIQYYNGEERAKGNILERFSAQQFPDLHSELNLSSLELGDSALYFCASSEGDTRDQPQHFGDGTRLSIL.

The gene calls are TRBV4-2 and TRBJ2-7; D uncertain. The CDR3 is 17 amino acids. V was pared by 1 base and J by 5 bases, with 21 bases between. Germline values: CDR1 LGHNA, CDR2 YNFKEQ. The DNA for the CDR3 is TGTGCCAGCAGCCAAGGTTCGAACAGCCCCTATTTGCACGAGCAGTACTTC. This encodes CASSQGSNSPYLHEQYF.

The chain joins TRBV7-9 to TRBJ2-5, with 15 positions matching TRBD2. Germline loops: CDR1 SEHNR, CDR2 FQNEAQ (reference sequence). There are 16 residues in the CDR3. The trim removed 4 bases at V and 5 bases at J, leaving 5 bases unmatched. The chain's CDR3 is CASSSWTSGRGETQYF. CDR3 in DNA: TGTGCCAGCAGCTCATGGACTAGCGGGAGGGGGGAGACCCAGTACTTC.

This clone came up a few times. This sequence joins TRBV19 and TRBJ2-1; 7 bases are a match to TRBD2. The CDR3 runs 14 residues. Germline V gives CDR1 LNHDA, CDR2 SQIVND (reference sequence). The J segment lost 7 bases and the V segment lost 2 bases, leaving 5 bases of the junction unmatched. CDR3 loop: CASSITGGRNEQFF. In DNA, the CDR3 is TGTGCCAGTAGTATAACGGGAGGCCGGAATGAGCAGTTCTTC.

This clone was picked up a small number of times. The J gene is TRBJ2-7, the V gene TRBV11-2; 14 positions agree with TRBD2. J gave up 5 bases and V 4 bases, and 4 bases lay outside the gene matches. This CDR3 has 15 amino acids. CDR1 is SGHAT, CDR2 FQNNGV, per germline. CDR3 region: CASSYGLAGGHEQYF. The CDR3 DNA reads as TGTGCCAGCAGCTATGGACTAGCGGGGGGTCACGAGCAGTACTTC.

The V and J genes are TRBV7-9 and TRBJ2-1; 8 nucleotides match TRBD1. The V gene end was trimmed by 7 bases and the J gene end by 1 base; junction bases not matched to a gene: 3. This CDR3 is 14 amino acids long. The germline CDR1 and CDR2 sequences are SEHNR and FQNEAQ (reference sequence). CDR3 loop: CASTQGASYNEQFF. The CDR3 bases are TGTGCCAGCACCCAGGGGGCATCCTACAATGAGCAGTTCTTC.

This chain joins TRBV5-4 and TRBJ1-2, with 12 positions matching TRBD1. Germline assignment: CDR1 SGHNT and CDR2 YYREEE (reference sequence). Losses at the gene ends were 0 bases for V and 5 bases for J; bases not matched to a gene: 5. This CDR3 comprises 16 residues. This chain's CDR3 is CASSLGPGQGAYGYTF. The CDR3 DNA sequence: TGTGCCAGCAGCTTGGGGCCGGGACAGGGGGCGTATGGCTACACCTTC.

CDR3 region: CASSTGQGGFGELFF. The CDR3 region has the DNA TGCGCCAGCAGCACCGGACAGGGGGGTTTCGGGGAGCTGTTTTTT. This chain uses TRBV5-1 with TRBJ2-2, with 10 nucleotides matching TRBD1. This CDR3 is built from 15 residues. Germline values: CDR1 SGHRS, CDR2 YFSETQ. V gave up 4 bases and J gave up 7 bases; unmatched junction bases: 7.

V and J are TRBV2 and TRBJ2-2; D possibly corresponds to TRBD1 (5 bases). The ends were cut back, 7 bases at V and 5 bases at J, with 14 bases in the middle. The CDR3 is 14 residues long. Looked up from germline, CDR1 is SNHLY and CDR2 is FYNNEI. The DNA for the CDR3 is TGTGCCAGCATGACAGACCAAATTACCGGGGAGCTGTTTTTT. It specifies CASMTDQITGELFF.

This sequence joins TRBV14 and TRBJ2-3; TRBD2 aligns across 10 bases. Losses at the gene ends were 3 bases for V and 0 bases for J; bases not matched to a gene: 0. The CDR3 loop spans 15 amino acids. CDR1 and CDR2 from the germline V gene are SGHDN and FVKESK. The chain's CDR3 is CASSQTSGSTDTQYF. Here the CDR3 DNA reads TGTGCCAGCAGCCAGACTAGCGGGAGCACAGATACGCAGTATTTT.

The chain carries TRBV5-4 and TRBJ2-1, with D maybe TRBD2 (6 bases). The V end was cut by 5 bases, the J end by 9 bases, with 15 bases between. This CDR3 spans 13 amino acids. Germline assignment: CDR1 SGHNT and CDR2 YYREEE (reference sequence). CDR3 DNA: TGTGCCAGCAGGGTACTTTTGGGAGGTGAGCAGTTCTTC. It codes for CASRVLLGGEQFF.

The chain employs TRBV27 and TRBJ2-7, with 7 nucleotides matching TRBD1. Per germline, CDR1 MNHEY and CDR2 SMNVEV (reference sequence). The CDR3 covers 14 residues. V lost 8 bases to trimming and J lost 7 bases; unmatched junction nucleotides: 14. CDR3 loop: CASRRQGVGLEQYF. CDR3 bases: TGTGCCAGCCGGAGGCAGGGGGTTGGCTTGGAGCAGTACTTC.

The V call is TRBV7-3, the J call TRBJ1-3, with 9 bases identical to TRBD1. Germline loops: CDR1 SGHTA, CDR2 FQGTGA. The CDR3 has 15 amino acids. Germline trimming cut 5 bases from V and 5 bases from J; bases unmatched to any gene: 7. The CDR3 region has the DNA TGTGCCAGCAGCCCGACAGGGGGGCTTAGAAACACCATATATTTT. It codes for CASSPTGGLRNTIYF.

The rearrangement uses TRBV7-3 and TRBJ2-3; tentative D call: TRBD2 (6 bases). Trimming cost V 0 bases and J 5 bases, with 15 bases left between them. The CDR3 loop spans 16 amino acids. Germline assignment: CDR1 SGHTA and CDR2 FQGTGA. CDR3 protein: CASSLTGSLVVDTQYF. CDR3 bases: TGTGCCAGCAGCTTAACCGGGAGCTTAGTTGTAGATACGCAGTATTTT.

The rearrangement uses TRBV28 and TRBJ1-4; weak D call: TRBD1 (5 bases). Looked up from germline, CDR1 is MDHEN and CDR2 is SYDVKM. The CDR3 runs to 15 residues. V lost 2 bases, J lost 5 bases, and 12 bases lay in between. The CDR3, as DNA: TGTGCCAGCAGTTTAGGGGCCGCACACAATGAAAAACTGTTTTTT. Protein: CASSLGAAHNEKLFF.

The CDR3 sequence is CASSPPTGSEQYF. The CDR3 DNA follows: TGCGCCAGCAGCCCACCGACAGGGTCCGAGCAGTACTTC. The chain carries TRBV5-1 and TRBJ2-7; 7 bases fit TRBD1. This CDR3 is built from 13 residues. Germline assignment: CDR1 SGHRS and CDR2 YFSETQ. Losses at the gene ends were 4 bases for V and 6 bases for J; bases not matched to a gene: 7.

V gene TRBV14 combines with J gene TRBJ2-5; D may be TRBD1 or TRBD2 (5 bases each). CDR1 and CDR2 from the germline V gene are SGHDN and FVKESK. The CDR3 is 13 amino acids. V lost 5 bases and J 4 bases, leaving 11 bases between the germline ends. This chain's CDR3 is CASSYGAGETQYF. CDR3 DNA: TGTGCCAGCAGCTACGGGGCGGGAGAGACCCAGTACTTC. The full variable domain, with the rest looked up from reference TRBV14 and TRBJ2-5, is EAGVTQFPSHSVIEKGQTVTLRCDPISGHDNLYWYRRVMGKEIKFLLHFVKESKQDESGMPNNRFLAERTGGTYSTLKVQPAELEDSGVYFCASSYGAGETQYFGPGTRLLVL.